This TCR beta chain was observed in a study of control samples from healthy donors and cancer patients. Sequenced by immunoSEQ multiplex PCR; TCRdb stores in-frame clones only, minus some. The table shows 140,000 to 150,000 clones, with approximately 91% occurring only once. Germline V gene lookup returns CDR1 MNHEY and CDR2 SVGAGI. There are 11 residues in the CDR3. Trimming took 2 bases from V and 3 from J, leaving 2 bases between them. What was sequenced was blood. The chain is built from TRBV6-5 and TRBJ2-7; no clear D. The origin of this receptor is a man aged 25 to 40 in good health. Written as DNA, the CDR3 is TGTGCCAGCAGTTACCTCTACGAGCAGTACTTC. Translated, it gives CASSYLYEQYF.